Below, 29 T cell receptor beta chains from the same sample are listed, as sequenced in a study of regulatory T cells in long-lasting Graves disease. Time point defined: newly diagnosed GD, antithyroid drugs for less than 3 months. TCR sequences were obtained from RNA taken from PBMCs. In building TCR beta libraries, iRepertoire HTBI primers were used together with Arm-PCR of CDR3 regions. TCRdb passed the multiplex PCR reads through MiXCR, listing each CDR3 protein once. The sample comprises approximately 350,000 distinct CDR3 sequences, under 20% of which are singletons, and around 20% rests with the top ten. These records were also assigned to another study, of T cells in Graves' hyperthyroidism and ophthalmopathy.

The material sequenced was peripheral blood mononuclear cells (PBMCs), taken at new diagnosis, from a patient treated with antithyroid drugs. The receptors derive from a woman aged 18-29 years with Graves disease.

The chain joins TRBV28 to TRBJ1-2; possible D gene TRBD1, 6 bases. Trimming cost V 7 bases and J 8 bases, with 17 bases left between them. CDR3 length: 13 amino acids. In germline, CDR1 is MDHEN, CDR2 SYDVKM. The CDR3 nucleotides are TGTGCCAGCACTTCCTGGGGGCGCGAAGGCTACACCTTC. It encodes CASTSWGREGYTF.

This clonotype has a count of ten or more. The chain employs TRBV14 and TRBJ2-3, with D possibly TRBD2 on 5 matching bases. Germline loops: CDR1 SGHDN, CDR2 FVKESK. CDR3 length: 15 amino acids. V lost 3 bases and J lost 4, with 14 bases in between. The CDR3 coding sequence is TGTGCCAGCAGCCAGAGGACCCCCGGGGCAGATACGCAGTATTTT. Its protein product is CASSQRTPGADTQYF. Supplemented by reference TRBV14 and TRBJ2-3, the full variable domain reads EAGVTQFPSHSVIEKGQTVTLRCDPISGHDNLYWYRRVMGKEIKFLLHFVKESKQDESGMPNNRFLAERTGGTYSTLKVQPAELEDSGVYFCASSQRTPGADTQYFGPGTRLTVL.

The chain couples TRBV19 to TRBJ2-1; a weak D match, TRBD2 (6 bases). CDR1 is LNHDA, CDR2 SQIVND, per germline (reference sequence). The CDR3 covers 17 residues. The V gene lost 3 bases and the J gene lost 6 bases, with 21 bases spanning the gap. The CDR3 bases are TGTGCCAGTAGTATGATCCAGTCGGGAAGCGGGCCCAATGAGCAGTTCTTC. Its translation: CASSMIQSGSGPNEQFF.

The chain links TRBV28 to TRBJ2-2, with D tentatively TRBD2 (5 bases). V was clipped by 1 base and J by 4 bases, with 13 bases between them. This CDR3 comprises 16 residues. Per the germline V gene, CDR1 is MDHEN and CDR2 is SYDVKM. This CDR3 reads CASSLLVGVGTGELFF. The CDR3 DNA reads TGTGCCAGCAGTTTATTGGTGGGAGTCGGCACCGGGGAGCTGTTTTTT.

This clonotype was detected ten times or more. J is TRBJ2-3 and V is TRBV3-1; possible D gene TRBD2, 6 bases. CDR3 length equals 16 residues. The V and J ends lost 4 bases and 3 bases respectively, with 17 bases between them. Germline V gene lookup returns CDR1 LGHDT and CDR2 YNNKEL (reference sequence). This CDR3 is CASSPHRGMGTDTQYF. CDR3 DNA sequence: TGTGCCAGCAGCCCCCACCGGGGGATGGGGACAGATACGCAGTATTTT.

In its sample, this clonotype was seen many times. V gene TRBV2 combines with J gene TRBJ2-1, with 9 bases matching TRBD2. The CDR3 is 15 residues long. Trimming took 4 bases from V and 8 from J; bases not matched to a gene: 9. From germline, CDR1 is SNHLY and CDR2 FYNNEI. In DNA form, the CDR3 reads TGTGCCAGCAGTGGGCGAGCCGGGACTAGCCATGAGCAGTTCTTC. Protein product: CASSGRAGTSHEQFF.

This clonotype was found many times. This sequence joins TRBV6-2 or TRBV6-3 and TRBJ2-7; TRBD2 matches 15 bases. CDR1 MNHEY and CDR2 SVGEGT come from the germline V gene. The V gene end was trimmed by 3 bases and the J gene end by 3 bases; junction bases not matched to a gene: 9. The CDR3 spans 18 residues. CDR3 residues: CASSYRGTSGRRLYEQYF. CDR3 DNA: TGTGCCAGCAGTTATAGAGGGACTAGCGGGAGGCGCCTCTACGAGCAGTACTTC.

A few counts support this clonotype. The genes are TRBV9 and TRBJ1-6; tentatively, D is TRBD1 (5 bases). This CDR3 contains 14 residues. Per germline, CDR1 SGDLS and CDR2 YYNGEE. The V end was cut by 0 bases, the J end by 7 bases, with 8 bases between. The chain's CDR3 is CASSVDGTNSPLHF. CDR3 DNA: TGTGCCAGCAGCGTAGACGGGACCAATTCACCCCTCCACTTT.

A few counts support this clonotype. Possible read error: a much larger clone is one base away. The gene calls are TRBV7-2 and TRBJ2-7, with D possibly matching TRBD1 (5 bases). V lost 0 bases and J lost 3, with 12 bases in between. The CDR3 spans 15 residues. CDR1 is SGHTA, CDR2 FQGNSA, per germline. The CDR3 DNA follows: TGTGCCAGCAGCTTAGCTAGGGGTATTTTCTACGAGCAGTACTTC. This encodes CASSLARGIFYEQYF. The full variable domain, with the rest looked up from reference TRBV7-2 and TRBJ2-7, is GAGVSQSPSNKVTEKGKDVELRCDPISGHTALYWYRQSLGQGLEFLIYFQGNSAPDKSGLPSDRFSAERTGGSVSTLTIQRTQQEDSAVYLCASSLARGIFYEQYFGPGTRLTVT.

This clonotype has only one observation. The chain has TRBV19 and TRBJ1-6; no clear D gene. The CDR3 runs to 15 residues. Germline CDR1 and CDR2: LNHDA and SQIVND (reference sequence). The ends were cut back, 7 bases at V and 0 bases at J, with 10 bases in the middle. DNA of the CDR3: TGTGCCAGTATCGGCGACGGCTCCTATAATTCACCCCTCCACTTT. This codes for CASIGDGSYNSPLHF.

The genes are TRBV20-1 and TRBJ1-1, with D tentatively TRBD1 (6 bases). The CDR3 totals 15 residues. Trimming left V 3 bases short and J 2 bases short, with 16 bases between. Germline CDR1 is DFQATT and CDR2 is SNEGSKA (reference sequence). CDR3 region: CSARGSGQINTEAFF. The CDR3, as DNA: TGCAGTGCTAGGGGCTCTGGACAGATAAACACTGAAGCTTTCTTT.

This clonotype was observed many times. The chain recombines TRBV11-2 with TRBJ2-1; TRBD2 might be the D (7 bases). The germline gives CDR1 SGHAT, CDR2 FQNNGV. There are 15 residues in the CDR3. V gave up 7 bases and J gave up 4 bases, with 17 bases separating them. The CDR3 nucleotides read TGTGCCAGCACCGCTTGGGGGGGCATATACAATGAGCAGTTCTTC. Protein sequence: CASTAWGGIYNEQFF.

This clonotype was counted between two and nine times. J is TRBJ2-7 and V is TRBV6-1; no definite D call. V was pared by 6 bases and J by 3 bases, with 6 bases between. The CDR3 has 11 residues. Germline values: CDR1 MNHNS, CDR2 SASEGT. CDR3 residues: CASRVLYEQYF. In DNA form, the CDR3 reads TGTGCCAGCAGGGTCCTCTACGAGCAGTACTTC.

This clonotype was seen more than once but under ten times. V usage is TRBV19 and J usage is TRBJ2-1; 14 bases are a match to TRBD2. This CDR3 comprises 18 residues. With 6 bases clipped from V and 1 base from J, the junction kept 8 bases outside the gene matches. In germline, CDR1 is LNHDA, CDR2 SQIVND (reference sequence). CDR3 protein: CASSLGLAGVKSYNEQFF. The CDR3 nucleotides read TGTGCCAGTAGCTTGGGACTAGCGGGAGTAAAGTCCTACAATGAGCAGTTCTTC.

In regard to this clonotype: One base away lies a much larger clone, so this may be a sequencing read error. The J gene is TRBJ2-4, the V gene TRBV12-3 or TRBV12-4; 12 positions agree with TRBD2. The ends lost 8 bases at V and 6 bases at J; junction bases unmatched: 8. This CDR3 comprises 15 residues. This chain's CDR3 is CASGLMTSGGNIQYF. CDR3 nucleotides: TGTGCCAGCGGTCTCATGACTAGCGGGGGAAACATTCAGTACTTC.

This clonotype was recorded many times. CDR3 in amino acids: CASSERVDWYNEQFF. The CDR3 DNA sequence: TGTGCCAGCAGTGAAAGGGTTGATTGGTACAATGAGCAGTTCTTC. The genes are TRBV6-2 or TRBV6-3 and TRBJ2-1; the D is unclear. The germline V and J ends were trimmed by 5 bases and 4 bases, with 15 bases remaining between them. Looked up from germline, CDR1 is MNHEY and CDR2 is SVGEGT. The CDR3 covers 15 residues.

This clonotype was seen repeatedly, ten times or more. The V call is TRBV18, the J call TRBJ1-6, with D unresolved. There are 17 residues in the CDR3. Germline-derived CDR1 and CDR2 are KGHSH and LQKENI. V dropped 1 base and J dropped 0 bases, with 10 bases sitting between them. The CDR3 protein is CASSPRPDFSYNSPLHF. The CDR3 DNA reads TGTGCCAGCTCACCACGTCCAGATTTCTCCTATAATTCACCCCTCCACTTT.

The rearrangement joins TRBV14 to TRBJ1-1; TRBD1 aligns across 7 bases. CDR3 length: 15 residues. The trim removed 1 base at V and 5 bases at J, leaving 7 bases unmatched. The germline V gene has CDR1 SGHDN and CDR2 FVKESK. The CDR3 DNA follows: TGTGCCAGCAGCCAAGTCGGAGGGGGCTTTACTGAAGCTTTCTTT. Translated: CASSQVGGGFTEAFF.

The chain links TRBV5-4 to TRBJ2-2, with 8 bases that match TRBD1. The germline V gene has CDR1 SGHNT and CDR2 YYREEE (reference sequence). The CDR3 is 17 amino acids. After removal of 5 bases from V and 0 bases from J, the junction contained 9 bases not matched to a gene. CDR3 residues: CASRHDRGNTNTGELFF. The DNA for the CDR3 is TGTGCCAGCAGACACGACAGGGGCAATACGAACACCGGGGAGCTGTTTTTT.

This sequence joins TRBV5-1 and TRBJ1-1; D is undetermined. Germline CDR1 and CDR2: SGHRS and YFSETQ. V was pared by 2 bases and J by 5 bases, with 7 bases between. The CDR3 runs to 12 residues. The CDR3 sequence: CASSLGLTEAFF. DNA for the CDR3: TGCGCCAGCAGCTTAGGATTAACTGAAGCTTTCTTT. Combining the CDR3 with reference TRBV5-1 and TRBJ1-1 gives the whole variable domain KAGVTQTPRYLIKTRGQQVTLSCSPISGHRSVSWYQQTPGQGLQFLFEYFSETQRNKGNFPGRFSGRQFSNSRSEMNVSTLELGDSALYLCASSLGLTEAFFGQGTRLTVV.

The V and J genes are TRBV7-9 and TRBJ1-4; D is undetermined. This CDR3 spans 15 amino acids. Looked up from germline, CDR1 is SEHNR and CDR2 is FQNEAQ (reference sequence). Trimming removed 1 base from V and 2 bases from J, with 8 bases in between. The chain's CDR3 is CASSLVEGTNEKLFF. CDR3 bases: TGTGCCAGCAGCTTAGTAGAGGGCACTAATGAAAAACTGTTTTTT.

This clonotype appeared many times. This rearrangement joins TRBV20-1 to TRBJ2-5; maybe TRBD1 (6 bases). This CDR3 has 14 amino acids. V shed 6 bases and J shed 2 bases, with 16 bases lying between them. Germline loops: CDR1 DFQATT, CDR2 SNEGSKA (reference sequence). The CDR3 reads CSAPPGHAQETQYF. The CDR3 coding sequence is TGCAGTGCACCCCCGGGACACGCACAAGAGACCCAGTACTTC.

In this sample, this clonotype turned up many times. V and J are TRBV11-2 and TRBJ2-5; D may correspond to TRBD1 or TRBD2 (5 bases each). This CDR3 contains 12 residues. Trimming took off 5 bases at V and 7 bases at J, with 11 bases between the two ends. From germline, CDR1 is SGHAT and CDR2 FQNNGV. The CDR3 protein is CASSRDLGTQYF. The CDR3 DNA reads as TGTGCCAGCAGCCGGGACCTCGGGACCCAGTACTTC.

In this sample, this clonotype turned up a few times. The chain has TRBV11-1 and TRBJ2-1; 12 bases map to TRBD2. Germline V gene data show CDR1 as SGHAT and CDR2 as FQDESV (reference sequence). This CDR3 is 14 amino acids long. Trimming cost V 5 bases and J 9 bases; bases outside gene matches: 5. The CDR3 bases are TGTGCCAGCAGCGCGACTAGCGGGAGTCGTGAGCAGTTCTTC. It specifies CASSATSGSREQFF. The full variable domain, rest sourced from reference TRBV11-1 and TRBJ2-1, is EAEVAQSPRYKITEKSQAVAFWCDPISGHATLYWYRQILGQGPELLVQFQDESVVDDSQLPKDRFSAERLKGVDSTLKIQPAELGDSAMYLCASSATSGSREQFFGPGTRLTVL.

At least ten counts were recorded for this clonotype. The V and J genes are TRBV24-1 and TRBJ2-1, with TRBD2 matching over 12 bases. The CDR3 loop spans 15 amino acids. CDR1 KGHDR and CDR2 SFDVKD come from the germline V gene. With 6 bases clipped from V and 4 bases from J, the junction kept 3 bases outside the gene matches. CDR3 DNA sequence: TGTGCCACCAGTAGACTAGCGGGGGAATACAATGAGCAGTTCTTC. Residues: CATSRLAGEYNEQFF.

V gene TRBV7-6 combines with J gene TRBJ1-5; no clear D gene. The germline gives CDR1 SGHVS, CDR2 FNYEAQ. This CDR3 is built from 13 residues. V was clipped by 3 bases and J by 7 bases, with 10 bases between them. The CDR3 DNA sequence: TGTGCCAGCAGCTTCACCGGAGGGCAGCCCCAGCATTTT. Translation gives CASSFTGGQPQHF.

This clonotype was seen ten or more times. The rearrangement joins TRBV12-3 or TRBV12-4 to TRBJ1-2, with D unresolved. V was trimmed by 1 base and J by 6 bases, leaving 12 bases between them. The CDR3 has 14 amino acids. The CDR3 protein is CASSLGVRNDGYTF. Written as DNA, the CDR3 is TGTGCCAGCAGTTTAGGGGTCAGGAATGATGGCTACACCTTC.

With regard to this clonotype: A far larger clone is just one base off, so this is likely a read error. The chain recombines TRBV3-1 with TRBJ2-1; D is possibly TRBD1 or TRBD2 (5 bases each). CDR1 and CDR2 from the germline V gene are LGHDT and YNNKEL (reference sequence). The CDR3 is 16 amino acids. The germline V and J ends were trimmed by 5 bases and 10 bases, with 24 bases remaining between them. CDR3 sequence reads: CASSARQPGTAGEQFF. The CDR3 region has the DNA TGTGCCAGCAGCGCAAGGCAACCGGGGACGGCCGGGGAGCAGTTCTTC.

V is TRBV25-1 and J is TRBJ2-7; D is unresolved. The CDR3 runs to 13 residues. Trimming took off 2 bases at V and 2 bases at J, with 7 bases between the two ends. The V gene's germline CDR1 is MGHDK and CDR2 SYGVNS. The CDR3 here is CASSEGWPYEQYF. As DNA, the CDR3 is TGTGCCAGCAGTGAAGGGTGGCCCTACGAGCAGTACTTC.